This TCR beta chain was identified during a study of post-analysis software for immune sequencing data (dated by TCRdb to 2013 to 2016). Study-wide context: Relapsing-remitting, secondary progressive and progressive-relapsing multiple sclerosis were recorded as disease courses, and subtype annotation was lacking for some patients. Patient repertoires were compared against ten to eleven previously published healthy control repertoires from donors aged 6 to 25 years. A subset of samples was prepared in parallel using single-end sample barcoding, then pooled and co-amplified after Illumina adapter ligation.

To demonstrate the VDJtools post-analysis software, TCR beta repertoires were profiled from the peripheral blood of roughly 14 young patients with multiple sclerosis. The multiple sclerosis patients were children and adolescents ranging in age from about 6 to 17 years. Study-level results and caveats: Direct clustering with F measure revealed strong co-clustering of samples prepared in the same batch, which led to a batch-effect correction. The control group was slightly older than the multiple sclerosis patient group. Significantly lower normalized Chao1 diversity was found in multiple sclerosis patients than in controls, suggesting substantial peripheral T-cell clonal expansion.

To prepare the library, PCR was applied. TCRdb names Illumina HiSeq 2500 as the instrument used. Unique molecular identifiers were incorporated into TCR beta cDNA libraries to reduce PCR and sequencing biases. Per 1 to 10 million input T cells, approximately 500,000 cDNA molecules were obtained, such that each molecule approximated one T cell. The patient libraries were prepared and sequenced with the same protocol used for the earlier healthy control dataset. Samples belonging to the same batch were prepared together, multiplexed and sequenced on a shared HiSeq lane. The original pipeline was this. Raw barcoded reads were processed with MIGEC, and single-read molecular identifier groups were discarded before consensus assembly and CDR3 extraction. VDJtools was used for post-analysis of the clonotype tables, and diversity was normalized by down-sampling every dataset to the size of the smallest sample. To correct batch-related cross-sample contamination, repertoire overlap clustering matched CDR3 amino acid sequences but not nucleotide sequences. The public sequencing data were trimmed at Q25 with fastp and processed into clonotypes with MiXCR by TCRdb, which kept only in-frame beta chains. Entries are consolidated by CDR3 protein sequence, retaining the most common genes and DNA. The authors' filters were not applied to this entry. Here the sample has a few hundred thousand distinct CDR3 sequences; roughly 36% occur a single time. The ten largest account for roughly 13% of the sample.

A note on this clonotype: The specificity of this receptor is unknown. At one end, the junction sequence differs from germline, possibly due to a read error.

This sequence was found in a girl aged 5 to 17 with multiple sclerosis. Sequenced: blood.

This receptor carries the CDR3 CASSLNGASNSPRHF. At the DNA level, the sequence is TGTGCCAGCAGCTTAAACGGGGCGAGTAATTCACCCCGCCACTTT. The chain is assembled from TRBV11-2 and TRBJ1-6; the D segment could be TRBD1, given 5 matching bases. The CDR3 covers 15 residues, taking in both the cysteine and the phenylalanine. CDR3 DNA only is kept here, 45 bases in frame from base 1. According to the germline V gene, CDR1 reads SGHAT and CDR2 reads FQNNGV.